The sequence of this T cell receptor (beta chain) was determined in a study of blood T cells in healthy people across ages. Regarding this clonotype: Its antigen is undetermined.

Trimming pared 7 bases from V and 6 bases from J, leaving 10 bases between. CDR1 is SQVTM and CDR2 is ANQGSEA in the germline V gene. The CDR3 consists of 11 residues. For the second PCR, which ran for about 6 to 11 cycles, a sample-barcoded 5' primer and a J-beta primer mix were used. Every cDNA molecule bore a tag from a template-switch adaptor containing 12 random nucleotides. In TCRdb, the 5' RACE reads were re-called with MiXCR into one record per CDR3 protein. The repertoire holds 1,800,000 or so distinct CDR3 sequences, with more than 35% as singletons. General study findings and limits: There was a strong correlation between TCR beta diversity and naive T cell percentage. Because donor CMV status was unknown, expanded clonotype changes were possibly confounded.

The sequencing sample was made of blood. J is TRBJ2-1 and V is TRBV29-1; TRBD1 or TRBD2 may be the D gene (6 bases each). This clonotype was sampled from a human donor in good health. The CDR3 region has the DNA TGCAGCGGGGGGGCGGGCAATGAGCAGTTCTTC. It specifies CSGGAGNEQFF.